This T cell receptor (beta chain) was sequenced for a study of graft-versus-host responses after intestinal transplantation (dated by TCRdb to about 2021). For context, the study as a whole: Recipients received multivisceral, liver-intestinal, or isolated intestinal transplants. Every recipient was given anti-thymocyte globulin induction, followed by about 3 years of maintenance tacrolimus and steroids. Bulk TCR-beta CDR3 sequencing was used to track graft-versus-host and host-versus-graft alloreactive T cell clones in the graft, circulation and bone marrow after intestinal transplantation. To identify alloreactive clones, pre-transplant mixed lymphocyte reaction products were sequenced and then compared with unstimulated pre-transplant donor and recipient T cells. A cohort of about 25 intestinal transplant recipients, including one retransplant, was enrolled, and 3 patients lacking pretransplant specimens were excluded. A peak of at least 4% donor T cells among recipient peripheral blood mononuclear cells was the definition used for donor T cell macrochimerism. Samples from a few later patients were sequenced in-house on an Illumina MiSeq with MiXCR processing rather than by the commercial service.

Library preparation used the immunoSEQ multiplex PCR assay. Adaptive Biotechnologies carried out high-throughput TCR-beta CDR3 sequencing of genomic DNA for most patients. The original methods were these. TCR sequencing data for around 20 patients were retrieved from Adaptive's ImmunoSEQ software; a few other patients were processed with MiXCR and VDJtools. CDR3 nucleotide sequences shared by donor and recipient were removed because the origin of these sequences could not be assigned. To be classed as alloreactive, a clone needed at least 2-fold expansion over unstimulated cells and a minimum CFSE-low frequency of 0.002% (template counts) or 0.001% (read counts). A clone was considered mappable if detected in the sequenced pre-transplant spleen, lymph node, or MLR CFSE-low populations of the donor or recipient. Cumulative frequency of alloreactive clones was calculated as a percentage of all sequences weighted by copy number. TCRdb's version of the immuneACCESS table is confined to in-frame rearrangements and falls short of the full clone set. An unresolved V gene accounts for under half of the shortfall where checked; the remainder is of unknown origin. V, J and clone size are those of that table, while D and trimming were read from the DNA. The sample yields around 96,000 clones; more than 80% were counted once. The ten largest clones take up roughly a sixth of the sample.

About this clone itself: Its antigen is unknown. Base qualities are missing; no much larger clone stands one base away.

Blood samples were collected up to 4 times in the first month after transplant and then at least monthly when available. Study-wide conclusions, independent of this receptor: Early after transplant, peak levels of circulating GvH clones were found to be associated with declines in HvG clones. GvH clones were found in recipient bone marrow, and some of the GvH clones appeared earlier in ileal mucosa or blood, which is consistent with an intestinal mucosal origin. In the allografts of patients with donor T cell macrochimerism, GvH to HvG T cell clonal ratios were high. Conclusions were limited by the relatively low number and heterogeneity of intestinal transplant patients.

The CDR3 covers 16 residues, taking in both the cysteine and the phenylalanine. Kept here is only the CDR3 DNA, which spans 48 bases and is read in frame from base 1. Here the chain combines TRBV21-1 and TRBJ1-5; the D call in the table, TRBD1, was not verified against the DNA. TRBV21-1 is shown as a pseudogene. The sample in question was PBMCs, obtained roughly 410 days after intestinal transplant. This TCR came from a human patient who received an intestinal transplant, so some T cells may come from the graft donor. CDR3 protein: CASSNRQLYSNQPQHF. The DNA reads as follows: TGTGCCAGCAGCAACCGACAGTTGTATAGCAATCAGCCCCAGCATTTT.